Below, 5 T cell receptor beta chains from the same sample are listed, as sequenced in a study of read filtering for tumor transcriptome and immune sequencing. From 350 to 500 ng of RNA, a library with molecular barcoded alpha/delta and beta/gamma adaptors was made. One entry per CDR3 protein, called by TCRdb with MiXCR from the reads. This table has over 25,000 distinct CDR3 sequences, around 15% appearing once. The sample consisted of a population of CD138-negative cells sorted from bone marrow. Every receptor here comes from a donor aged 40 or over with multiple myeloma.

A word on this clonotype: A much larger clone differs from this one at a single base, so this may be a read error. The chain has TRBV29-1 and TRBJ2-3; D is perhaps TRBD2 (5 bases). The germline V gene encodes CDR1 SQVTM and CDR2 ANQGSEA. Trimming removed 4 bases from V and 11 bases from J, with 16 bases in between. CDR3 length: 12 residues. CDR3 loop: CSVVEAPGRQYF. The CDR3 nucleotides read TGCAGCGTTGTAGAGGCCCCGGGGAGGCAGTATTTT.

This clonotype showed up many times. The genes are TRBV30 and TRBJ2-5, with D possibly TRBD1 on 5 matching bases. CDR3 length: 11 residues. V lost 7 bases to trimming and J lost 4 bases, with 10 bases between them. Per germline, CDR1 GTSNPN and CDR2 SVGIG (reference sequence). CDR3 sequence: CASGQGETQYF. The CDR3 DNA sequence: TGTGCCTCCGGACAAGGAGAGACCCAGTACTTC.

This clonotype was recorded many times. Here the CDR3 DNA reads TGTGCCAGCAGCGCCCTTGCGGGGACCGGAGATACGCAGTATTTT. The encoded protein is CASSALAGTGDTQYF. The V call is TRBV28, the J call TRBJ2-3; tentative D call: TRBD2 (6 bases). The V and J ends lost 6 bases and 5 bases respectively, with 18 bases between them. CDR1 and CDR2 from the germline V gene are MDHEN and SYDVKM. The CDR3 extends over 15 amino acids.

To note about this clonotype: A much larger clone is a single base away; this may be a read error. The chain combines TRBV20-1 with TRBJ2-1; 7 nucleotides align to TRBD1. The CDR3 length is 14 residues. Germline V lookup: CDR1 DFQATT, CDR2 SNEGSKA (reference sequence). Trimming took 6 bases from V and 5 from J; bases not matched to a gene: 10. In DNA, the CDR3 is TGCAGTGCCCCCGGGACAGTGACCCACAATGAGCAGTTCTTC. It translates to CSAPGTVTHNEQFF.

This chain connects TRBV2 to TRBJ2-1; D unresolved. This CDR3 comprises 12 residues. V was clipped by 9 bases and J by 6 bases, with 12 bases between them. CDR1 SNHLY and CDR2 FYNNEI come from the germline V gene. The CDR3 here is CARRSFINEQFF. The CDR3 DNA reads as TGTGCCAGAAGGTCCTTTATCAATGAGCAGTTCTTC.